The source of this T cell receptor (beta chain) is a study of T cells in Graves' hyperthyroidism and ophthalmopathy (dated by TCRdb to between 2017 and 2020). With respect to the entire study: A discovery cohort of about a hundred patients, approximately 45 with Graves' ophthalmopathy and 55 to 60 with stable Graves' hyperthyroidism, was used to find distinguishing TCR V-J signatures. Whether ophthalmopathy could be predicted prospectively was tested in an independent validation cohort made up of under 20 hyperthyroidism patients plus 17 patients who later progressed to ophthalmopathy. The roughly 90 discovery patients were divided at random into training and test sets in a 7:3 ratio. Thyroid tissue and blood T-cell repertoires from six Graves' hyperthyroidism patients were also compared in the study. Following sampling, methimazole starting at 30 mg daily was given to hyperthyroidism patients, and high-dose intravenous methylprednisolone was given to ophthalmopathy patients. According to the paper, TCR Vbeta CDR3 sequencing was carried out on approximately 140 peripheral blood samples, which came from more than 40 ophthalmopathy, under 80 hyperthyroidism and approximately 17 progressor patients.

What the study reported, not specific to this receptor: A 13 V-J signature model separated ophthalmopathy from stable hyperthyroidism, with around 88% sensitivity and approximately 81% specificity in cross-validation and 80%/75% in testing. During validation, the model predicted progression to ophthalmopathy a median of approximately 6.5 months ahead of onset, with more than 60% sensitivity and less than 85% specificity. No statistical method was used to set the sample size in advance, and investigators knew the group allocation. Most expanded thyroid clonotypes (frequency above 0.001) were also detected in blood, a finding suggesting that blood repertoires may reflect thyroid immune responses.

The TCR beta CDR3 regions were amplified from RNA transcripts. A first-round RT-PCR of the TCR CDR3 used the HTBI primer set with the Qiagen OneStep RT-PCR kit. Libraries were constructed in a second round of multiplex PCR, after which size selection and purification were performed. Paired-end sequencing of the libraries was performed with 100 bp reads on an Illumina HiSeq2000. Per the source publication's procedure: SOAPnuke was used to process the raw data, with reads discarded if the reads contained adapters or uncalled bases, had a mean Phred below 15, or lacked an exact constant-primer or identifier match. High-quality paired reads were merged using COPE v1.2.5, and each unique nucleotide sequence was defined as a clonotype. MiTCR v1.1 was used to align clonotypes to the IMGT TRBV, TRBD and TRBJ reference segments. Only V-J combinations with frequency above 0.0001, covering about 99% of repertoires, were analysed. A TCS score was defined as the ratio between F50 (clonal expansion) and ExV (chaos), using BLOSUM62-based TCRdist between CDR3 peptides within each V-J. Welch's t-statistics and random forest reduced approximately 520 V-J features to 13, which were used in a naive Bayes classifier (R e1071). The similarity between thyroid and blood repertoires was quantified using the Morisita-Horn index. Using fastp at Q25 and MiXCR, TCRdb reprocessed the public reads and kept productive beta chains. Here each entry gathers all rows of one CDR3 protein and keeps the most common genes and DNA. TCRdb's processing, not the study's, gives the V and J calls here. Across this sample there are about 660,000 distinct CDR3 sequences, with 45% seen only once. Less than 8.5% of the sample belongs to the ten largest clones.

Exclusion was applied to patients with uncontrolled infections, other autoimmune diseases, pregnancy or lactation. Clinical symptoms, serum thyroxine and TRAb, thyroid ultrasound, and orbital computed tomography formed the basis for the diagnoses. Total RNA was extracted using Trizol reagent, and RNA quality was assessed on an Agilent 2100 Bioanalyzer. As encoded in the germline V gene, CDR1 is MGHDK while CDR2 is SYGVNS. V and J are truncated by 4 bases and 2 bases respectively, leaving an intervening sequence of 14 bases. The CDR3 sequence holds 15 residues, the cysteine and phenylalanine included. CDR3 DNA is the only sequence kept; it has 45 bases, read in frame from the first base. To note about this clonotype: The antigen this receptor binds is unknown. The sample holds no much larger clone one base away, and base qualities are not on file.

The TCR sequence derives from an adult man with Graves' disease, either hyperthyroidism or ophthalmopathy (not recorded which). The rearrangement combines TRBV25-1 with TRBJ2-5; possibly the D gene is TRBD2, per 7 matching bases. Sequencing was carried out using peripheral blood or thyroid tissue (not recorded which). At the DNA level, the sequence is TGTGCCAGCAGTGCTCCCAGCGGGACACAAGAGACCCAGTACTTC. It specifies CASSAPSGTQETQYF.